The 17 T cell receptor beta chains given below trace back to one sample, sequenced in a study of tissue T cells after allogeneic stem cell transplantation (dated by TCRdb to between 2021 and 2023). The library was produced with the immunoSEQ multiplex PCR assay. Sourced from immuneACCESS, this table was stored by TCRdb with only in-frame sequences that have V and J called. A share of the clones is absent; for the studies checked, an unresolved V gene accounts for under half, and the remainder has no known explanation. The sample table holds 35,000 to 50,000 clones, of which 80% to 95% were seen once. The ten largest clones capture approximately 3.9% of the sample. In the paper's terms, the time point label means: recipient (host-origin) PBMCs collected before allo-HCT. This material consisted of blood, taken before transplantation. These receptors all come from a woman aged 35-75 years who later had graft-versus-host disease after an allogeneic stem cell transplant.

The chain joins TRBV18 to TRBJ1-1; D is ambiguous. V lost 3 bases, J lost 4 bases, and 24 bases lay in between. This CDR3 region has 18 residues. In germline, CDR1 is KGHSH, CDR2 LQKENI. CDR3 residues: CASSPFFEKASGFTEAFF. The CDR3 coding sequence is TGTGCCAGCTCACCTTTTTTTGAGAAAGCAAGTGGGTTCACTGAAGCTTTCTTT.

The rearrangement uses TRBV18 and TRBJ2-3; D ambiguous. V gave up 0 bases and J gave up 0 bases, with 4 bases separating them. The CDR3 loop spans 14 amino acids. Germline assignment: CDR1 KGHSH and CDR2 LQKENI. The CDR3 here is CASSPPGSTDTQYF. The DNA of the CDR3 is TGTGCCAGCTCACCACCAGGGAGCACAGATACGCAGTATTTT.

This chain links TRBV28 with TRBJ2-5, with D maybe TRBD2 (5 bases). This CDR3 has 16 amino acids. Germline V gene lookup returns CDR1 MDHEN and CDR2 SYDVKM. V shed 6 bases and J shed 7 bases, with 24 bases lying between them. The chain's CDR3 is CASRPGLAVGSWTQYF. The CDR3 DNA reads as TGTGCCAGCAGGCCCGGACTGGCGGTGGGTTCGTGGACCCAGTACTTC.

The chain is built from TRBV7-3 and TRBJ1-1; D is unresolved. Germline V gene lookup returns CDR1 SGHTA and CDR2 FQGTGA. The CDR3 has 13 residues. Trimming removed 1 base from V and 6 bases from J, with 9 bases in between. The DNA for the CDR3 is TGTGCCAGCAGCTTAAACCGAAACCCTGAAGCTTTCTTT. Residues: CASSLNRNPEAFF.

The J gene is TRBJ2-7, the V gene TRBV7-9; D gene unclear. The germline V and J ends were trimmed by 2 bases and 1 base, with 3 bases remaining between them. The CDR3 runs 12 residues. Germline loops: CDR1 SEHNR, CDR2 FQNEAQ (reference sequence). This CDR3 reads CASSLPSYEQYF. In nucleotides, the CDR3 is TGTGCCAGCAGCTTACCGTCCTACGAGCAGTACTTC.

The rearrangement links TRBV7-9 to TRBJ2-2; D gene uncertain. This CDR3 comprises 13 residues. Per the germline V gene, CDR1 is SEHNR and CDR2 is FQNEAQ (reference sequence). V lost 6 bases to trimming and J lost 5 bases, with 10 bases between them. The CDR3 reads CASSTSATGELFF. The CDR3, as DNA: TGTGCCAGCAGTACAAGTGCTACCGGGGAGCTGTTTTTT. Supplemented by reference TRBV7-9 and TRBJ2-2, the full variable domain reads DTGVSQNPRHKITKRGQNVTFRCDPISEHNRLYWYRQTLGQGPEFLTYFQNEAQLEKSRLLSDRFSAERPKGSFSTLEIQRTEQGDSAMYLCASSTSATGELFFGEGSRLTVL.

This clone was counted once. CDR3 in amino acids: CASSSRNYGYTF. In DNA form, the CDR3 reads TGTGCCAGCAGCTCGCGTAACTATGGCTACACCTTC. The chain recombines TRBV7-2 with TRBJ1-2; D remains unclear. Trimming stripped 4 bases from V and 1 base from J, with 4 bases between. CDR3 length: 12 amino acids. The germline gives CDR1 SGHTA, CDR2 FQGNSA.

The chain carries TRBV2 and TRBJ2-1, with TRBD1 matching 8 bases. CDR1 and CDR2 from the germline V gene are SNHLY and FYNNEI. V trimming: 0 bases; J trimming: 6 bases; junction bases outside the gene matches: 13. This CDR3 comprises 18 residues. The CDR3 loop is CASSEASHRGYSGNEQFF. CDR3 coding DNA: TGTGCCAGCAGTGAAGCGTCCCACAGGGGGTATAGTGGCAATGAGCAGTTCTTC.

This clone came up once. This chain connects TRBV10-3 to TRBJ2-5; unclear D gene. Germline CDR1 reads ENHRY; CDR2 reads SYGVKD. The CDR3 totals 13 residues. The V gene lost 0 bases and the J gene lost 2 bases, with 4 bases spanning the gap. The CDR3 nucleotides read TGTGCCATCAGTGAGTCACTGCAAGAGACCCAGTACTTC. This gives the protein CAISESLQETQYF.

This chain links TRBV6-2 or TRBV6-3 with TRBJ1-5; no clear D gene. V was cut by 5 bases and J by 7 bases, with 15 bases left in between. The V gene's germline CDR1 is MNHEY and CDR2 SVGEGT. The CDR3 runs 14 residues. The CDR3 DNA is TGTGCCAGCAGTCAAGGATCCGTAAGGCAGCCCCAGCATTTT. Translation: CASSQGSVRQPQHF.

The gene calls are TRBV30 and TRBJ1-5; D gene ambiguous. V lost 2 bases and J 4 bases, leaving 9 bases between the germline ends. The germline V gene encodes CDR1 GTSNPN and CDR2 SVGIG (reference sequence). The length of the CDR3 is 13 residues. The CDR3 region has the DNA TGTGCCTGGAGTAATCGGGCAAATCAGCCCCAGCATTTT. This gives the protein CAWSNRANQPQHF.

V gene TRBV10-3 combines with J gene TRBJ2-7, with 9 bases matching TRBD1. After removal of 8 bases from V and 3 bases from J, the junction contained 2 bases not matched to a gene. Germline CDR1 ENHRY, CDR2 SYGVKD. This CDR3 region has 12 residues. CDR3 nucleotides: TGTGCCATCGCGGACAGGGGCTACGAGCAGTACTTC. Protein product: CAIADRGYEQYF.

Here the CDR3 reads CASSLGQLRNEQFF. DNA for the CDR3: TGTGCCAGCAGCTTAGGACAACTGCGGAATGAGCAGTTCTTC. The rearrangement uses TRBV7-3 and TRBJ2-1; possible D gene TRBD1, 5 bases. The CDR3 spans 14 residues. CDR1 and CDR2 (germline): SGHTA, FQGTGA. With 2 bases removed from V and 7 bases from J, the gap between germline ends came to 12 bases.

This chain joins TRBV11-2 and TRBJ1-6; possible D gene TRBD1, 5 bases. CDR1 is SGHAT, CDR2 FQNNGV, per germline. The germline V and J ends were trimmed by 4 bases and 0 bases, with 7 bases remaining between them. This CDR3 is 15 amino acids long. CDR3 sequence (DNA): TGTGCCAGCAGCTCCCAGGGCTCCTATAATTCACCCCTCCACTTT. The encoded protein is CASSSQGSYNSPLHF.

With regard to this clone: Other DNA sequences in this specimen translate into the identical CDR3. This chain's CDR3 is CASSVALGGNSPLHF. Here the CDR3 DNA reads TGTGCCAGCAGCGTAGCTCTCGGGGGGAATTCACCCCTCCACTTT. The genes are TRBV9 and TRBJ1-6; maybe TRBD1 (5 bases). Trimming pared 0 bases from V and 7 bases from J, leaving 11 bases between. The CDR3 covers 15 residues. CDR1 is SGDLS, CDR2 YYNGEE, per germline.

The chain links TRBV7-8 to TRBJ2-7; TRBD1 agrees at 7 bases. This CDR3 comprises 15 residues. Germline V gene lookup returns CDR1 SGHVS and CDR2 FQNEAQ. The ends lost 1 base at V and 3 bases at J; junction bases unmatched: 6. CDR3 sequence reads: CASSLVSRGLYEQYF. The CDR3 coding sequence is TGTGCCAGCAGCTTAGTGTCTAGGGGGCTCTACGAGCAGTACTTC.

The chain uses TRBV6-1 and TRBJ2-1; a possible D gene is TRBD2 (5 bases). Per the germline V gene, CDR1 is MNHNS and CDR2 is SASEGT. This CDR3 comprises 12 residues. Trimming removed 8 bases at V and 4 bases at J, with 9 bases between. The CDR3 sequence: CASGRRYNEQFF. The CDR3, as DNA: TGTGCCAGCGGGAGAAGGTACAATGAGCAGTTCTTC.